Each of the 2 T cell receptor beta chains below was sequenced from the same sample in a study of prognosis after radiotherapy for stage I lung cancer (dated by TCRdb to 2020 to 2023). Reads for this sample came from an Illumina HiSeq 3000. Two rounds of multiplex PCR were performed to amplify the TCR beta CDR3 region from genomic DNA. The first PCR round used primers specific to each TRBV and TRBJ gene, with sequences filed in Chinese patent CN105087789A. Using fastp trimming at Q25 and MiXCR clonotype assembly, TCRdb reanalyzed the public sequencing data and kept in-frame beta chains. Every distinct CDR3 protein forms one entry, paired with its most common genes and DNA. The sample includes about 18,000 distinct CDR3 sequences, with 44% observed a single time. Jointly, the top ten make up 30% to 40% of the sample. The sequences come from PBMCs, collected before or after stereotactic body radiation therapy (not recorded which). The receptors stem from a donor aged 50 or older with non-small cell lung cancer.

This clonotype occurred many times. V gene TRBV28 combines with J gene TRBJ2-7; 10 nucleotides line up with TRBD2. V shed 8 bases and J 4 bases; nucleotides not matched to a gene: 11. CDR3 size: 15 residues. The germline V gene encodes CDR1 MDHEN and CDR2 SYDVKM. The DNA of the CDR3 is TGTGCCAGCTCCGATACTAGCGGGAATATATACGAGCAGTACTTC. Residues: CASSDTSGNIYEQYF.

Notes on this clonotype: This is likely an artifact of a read error, given a far larger clone one base away. This chain uses TRBV12-3 or TRBV12-4 with TRBJ2-7; 7 bases align to TRBD2. The CDR3 loop spans 13 amino acids. J gave up 1 base and V 7 bases, and 4 bases lay outside the gene matches. The CDR3 DNA reads as TGTGCCAGCATCTTCGGGGGGTCCTACGAGCAGTACTTC. Residues: CASIFGGSYEQYF.